The 29 T cell receptor beta chains in this list originate from one sample, sequenced in a study of human T cells and chemical hapten exposure. One entry per CDR3 protein results from TCRdb running MiXCR on the RACE reads. The data hold around 130,000 distinct CDR3 sequences, with 11% observed a single time. The time point denotes: patch test 3, about 24 weeks after DPC sensitization. Treatment of the sample: therapeutic diphenylcyclopropenone sensitization with weekly scalp DPC. This material consisted of whole blood, taken in connection with sensitization to the hapten diphenylcyclopropenone (DPC). Receptor source: a woman aged 50 to 65 with alopecia areata. Some clones in this sample may be carry-over from other donors' samples.

This clonotype came up a few times. The CDR3 protein is CASSQDEGSINTQYF. The CDR3, as DNA: TGCGCCAGCAGCCAAGATGAGGGAAGTATTAATACGCAGTATTTT. The chain has TRBV4-3 and TRBJ2-3; TRBD2 might be the D (5 bases). The length of the CDR3 is 15 residues. The V and J ends lost 0 bases and 7 bases respectively, with 14 bases between them. Germline CDR1 LGHNA, CDR2 YSLEER.

V is TRBV24-1 and J is TRBJ1-5; 7 bases map to TRBD1. The CDR3 is 13 residues long. V lost 7 bases, J lost 4 bases, and 3 bases stayed unmatched. Germline-derived CDR1 and CDR2 are KGHDR and SFDVKD. The DNA of the CDR3 is TGTGCCACCAGCCGACAGGGAAATCAGCCCCAGCATTTT. Its translation is CATSRQGNQPQHF.

Points on this clonotype: This may be a read error, as it is one base from a much larger clone. The chain has TRBV20-1 and TRBJ2-7; no clear D. CDR1 is DFQATT, CDR2 SNEGSKA, per germline (reference sequence). Trimming stripped 6 bases from V and 6 bases from J, with 15 bases between. The CDR3 totals 12 residues. CDR3 in amino acids: CSAAEDICEQYF. For the CDR3, the DNA is TGCAGTGCCGCCGAGGATATTTGCGAGCAGTACTTC.

This clonotype showed up just a few times. This chain links TRBV12-3 or TRBV12-4 with TRBJ2-3, with D maybe TRBD2 (5 bases). The V gene lost 6 bases and the J gene lost 4 bases, with 20 bases spanning the gap. The CDR3 has 16 residues. Here the CDR3 reads CASSLAVGPGPDTQYF. For the CDR3, the DNA is TGTGCCAGCAGCCTAGCAGTCGGGCCCGGCCCAGATACGCAGTATTTT.

The chain uses TRBV6-5 and TRBJ1-1; TRBD1 is a possible D gene (5 bases). Trimming pared 3 bases from V and 0 bases from J, leaving 8 bases between. This CDR3 has 14 amino acids. Germline V gene sequence: CDR1 MNHEY, CDR2 SVGAGI. CDR3 in amino acids: CASSYAGLNTEAFF. The CDR3 coding sequence is TGTGCCAGCAGTTATGCAGGGTTGAACACTGAAGCTTTCTTT.

The chain has TRBV20-1 and TRBJ1-2; tentative D call: TRBD1 (6 bases). Germline lookup yields CDR1 DFQATT and CDR2 SNEGSKA (reference sequence). V shed 6 bases and J shed 0 bases, with 26 bases lying between them. The CDR3 length is 18 residues. This CDR3 reads CSASLRGTSHGANYGYTF. The DNA of the CDR3 is TGCAGTGCGAGCCTTAGGGGGACATCTCATGGTGCTAACTATGGCTACACCTTC.

V usage is TRBV7-2 and J usage is TRBJ1-1, with TRBD1 as a possible D gene (6 bases). Between the trimmed V and J ends, which lost 2 bases and 4 bases, there was a span of 11 bases. CDR1 is SGHTA, CDR2 FQGNSA, per germline. This CDR3 contains 14 residues. CDR3 DNA sequence: TGTGCCAGCAGCTTATTGAGGGGGGTCACTGAAGCTTTCTTT. It is translated as CASSLLRGVTEAFF. Based on the CDR3 plus reference TRBV7-2 and TRBJ1-1, the full variable domain is GAGVSQSPSNKVTEKGKDVELRCDPISGHTALYWYRQSLGQGLEFLIYFQGNSAPDKSGLPSDRFSAERTGGSVSTLTIQRTQQEDSAVYLCASSLLRGVTEAFFGQGTRLTVV.

This clonotype showed up many times. This chain uses TRBV29-1 with TRBJ2-7; TRBD1 aligns across 9 bases. The junction had 6 bases not matched to a gene; V was cut back by 2 bases and J by 4 bases. CDR3 length: 14 amino acids. Germline-derived CDR1 and CDR2 are SQVTM and ANQGSEA. In DNA, the CDR3 is TGCAGCGTTGAATTTAAGGACAGGGGATACGAGCAGTACTTC. Its protein is CSVEFKDRGYEQYF.

The chain has TRBV10-3 and TRBJ1-1; no definite D call. This CDR3 is 14 amino acids long. Germline-derived CDR1 and CDR2 are ENHRY and SYGVKD. The V end was cut by 2 bases, the J end by 1 base, with 8 bases between. The CDR3: CAISEDRRNTEAFF. CDR3 nucleotide sequence: TGTGCCATCAGTGAGGACCGAAGGAACACTGAAGCTTTCTTT.

This clonotype was detected ten times or more. The V call is TRBV10-2, the J call TRBJ1-1; D ambiguous. CDR1 is WSHSY and CDR2 is SAAADI in the germline V gene. This CDR3 has 11 amino acids. V was clipped by 6 bases and J by 7 bases, with 9 bases between them. DNA for the CDR3: TGCGCCAGCAGCCTATCCCATGAAGCTTTCTTT. It specifies CASSLSHEAFF.

This clonotype was recorded at least ten times. This sequence joins TRBV28 and TRBJ2-3, with 7 positions matching TRBD2. With V trimmed by 2 bases and J by 1 base, 3 bases remained unmatched. Germline CDR1 MDHEN, CDR2 SYDVKM. The CDR3 has 15 residues. CDR3 nucleotide sequence: TGTGCCAGCAGTTTAGCGGGAGATGGCACAGATACGCAGTATTTT. It yields the protein CASSLAGDGTDTQYF.

This clonotype was observed a few times. This chain connects TRBV29-1 to TRBJ1-4, with TRBD1 identical over 7 bases. V trimming: 4 bases; J trimming: 8 bases; junction bases outside the gene matches: 10. The CDR3 length is 14 residues. Looked up from germline, CDR1 is SQVTM and CDR2 is ANQGSEA. The CDR3: CSVGWDSQLEKLFF. CDR3 nucleotide sequence: TGCAGCGTTGGTTGGGACAGTCAGTTGGAAAAACTGTTTTTT.

This clonotype was counted ten times or more. The rearrangement uses TRBV20-1 and TRBJ2-2, with TRBD2 as a possible D gene (5 bases). Germline CDR1 is DFQATT and CDR2 is SNEGSKA (reference sequence). CDR3 length: 12 residues. Trimming stripped 1 base from V and 6 bases from J, with 6 bases between. DNA of the CDR3: TGCAGTGCTAGAGCGGAGGCCGGGGAGCTGTTTTTT. This gives the protein CSARAEAGELFF.

This clonotype has just a few counts. The chain recombines TRBV4-3 with TRBJ1-3; D is unclear. Per the germline V gene, CDR1 is LGHNA and CDR2 is YSLEER. V dropped 6 bases and J dropped 0 bases, with 12 bases sitting between them. The CDR3 length is 15 residues. The CDR3 DNA reads as TGCGCCAGCAGTCCCACCGTGAACTCTGGAAACACCATATATTTT. Translated: CASSPTVNSGNTIYF.

The chain employs TRBV5-5 and TRBJ2-6, with D unresolved. The CDR3 loop spans 15 amino acids. The germline V gene has CDR1 SGHKS and CDR2 YYEKEE (reference sequence). V lost 0 bases, J lost 2 bases, and 6 bases lay in between. This CDR3 is CASSLGRPGANVLTF. DNA of the CDR3: TGTGCCAGCAGCTTGGGACGGCCTGGGGCCAACGTCCTGACTTTC.

Many counts were recorded for this clonotype. The chain is built from TRBV12-3 or TRBV12-4 and TRBJ2-4, with 7 positions matching TRBD1. The V gene end was trimmed by 5 bases and the J gene end by 4 bases; junction bases not matched to a gene: 2. The length of the CDR3 is 13 residues. This CDR3 is CASSPGQKNIQYF. CDR3 DNA sequence: TGTGCCAGCAGTCCGGGACAGAAAAACATTCAGTACTTC.

This clonotype was seen more than once but under ten times. The rearrangement joins TRBV7-2 to TRBJ2-5; no definite D call. The CDR3 length is 18 residues. In germline, CDR1 is SGHTA, CDR2 FQGNSA. The V gene lost 0 bases and the J gene lost 2 bases, with 19 bases spanning the gap. The DNA of the CDR3 is TGTGCCAGCAGCTTAGCGCCCCGCGGAACAGTCTTTCAAGAGACCCAGTACTTC. Its translation: CASSLAPRGTVFQETQYF. The whole variable domain, filled in from reference TRBV7-2 and TRBJ2-5, reads GAGVSQSPSNKVTEKGKDVELRCDPISGHTALYWYRQSLGQGLEFLIYFQGNSAPDKSGLPSDRFSAERTGGSVSTLTIQRTQQEDSAVYLCASSLAPRGTVFQETQYFGPGTRLLVL.

The chain links TRBV7-9 to TRBJ1-1, with D perhaps TRBD1 (6 bases). Germline values: CDR1 SEHNR, CDR2 FQNEAQ (reference sequence). This CDR3 has 15 amino acids. V was trimmed by 5 bases and J by 4 bases, leaving 17 bases between them. CDR3 nucleotide sequence: TGTGCCAGCAGCCCACCGGGGGGCTTGGTCACTGAAGCTTTCTTT. It codes for CASSPPGGLVTEAFF.

This clonotype appeared a few times. The chain combines TRBV30 with TRBJ2-5, with a weak D call TRBD2 (6 bases). Germline V gene lookup returns CDR1 GTSNPN and CDR2 SVGIG (reference sequence). The CDR3 runs 14 residues. V was pared by 0 bases and J by 5 bases, with 13 bases between. CDR3 protein: CAWSVGLGGETQYF. CDR3 nucleotides: TGTGCCTGGAGTGTAGGGCTCGGGGGTGAGACCCAGTACTTC.

This clonotype was found many times. The genes are TRBV7-2 and TRBJ2-1, with 11 bases identical to TRBD1. The CDR3 sequence is 14 residues long. The germline gives CDR1 SGHTA, CDR2 FQGNSA. Trimming at V came to 5 bases and at J to 9 bases, leaving 6 bases not matched to a gene. CDR3 sequence: CASSPGQGASEQFF. CDR3 nucleotide sequence: TGTGCCAGCAGCCCAGGACAGGGGGCTAGTGAGCAGTTCTTC.

The V call is TRBV20-1, the J call TRBJ1-2; D might be TRBD1 (6 bases). Germline lookup yields CDR1 DFQATT and CDR2 SNEGSKA (reference sequence). This CDR3 is built from 12 residues. Trimming shortened V by 6 bases and J by 8 bases, and 16 bases separated the two germline ends. The CDR3 DNA follows: TGCAGTGCCGTGGACAGCCTGAGGGGCTACACCTTC. It specifies CSAVDSLRGYTF.

This clonotype was counted ten times or more. Here the CDR3 DNA reads TGTGCCAGCAGTAACCGGGACAGGCAGTACAATGAGCAGTTCTTC. Encoded protein: CASSNRDRQYNEQFF. The rearrangement uses TRBV6-6 and TRBJ2-1, with TRBD1 matching over 8 bases. V gave up 5 bases and J gave up 4 bases; unmatched junction bases: 7. Germline assignment: CDR1 MNHNY and CDR2 SVGAGI (reference sequence). The length of the CDR3 is 15 residues.

This clonotype was observed many times. V is TRBV7-2 and J is TRBJ2-7, with D perhaps matching TRBD1 (6 bases). This CDR3 spans 14 amino acids. Germline lookup yields CDR1 SGHTA and CDR2 FQGNSA. The ends were cut back, 4 bases at V and 3 bases at J, with 13 bases in the middle. This CDR3 reads CASSSRDTRYEQYF. CDR3 bases: TGTGCCAGCAGCTCCCGGGACACCCGCTACGAGCAGTACTTC.

The chain combines TRBV29-1 with TRBJ1-2; D perhaps matches TRBD1 (5 bases). Trimming left V 6 bases short and J 5 bases short, with 19 bases between. CDR1 is SQVTM, CDR2 ANQGSEA, per germline. The CDR3 loop spans 14 amino acids. DNA of the CDR3: TGCAGCGTGCCGGCTGGGGGGAGAGGGTATGGCTACACCTTC. Protein sequence: CSVPAGGRGYGYTF. Full variable domain (remainder filled in from reference TRBV29-1 and TRBJ1-2): SAVISQKPSRDICQRGTSLTIQCQVDSQVTMMFWYRQQPGQSLTLIATANQGSEATYESGFVIDKFPISRPNLTFSTLTVSNMSPEDSSIYLCSVPAGGRGYGYTFGSGTRLTVV.

This clonotype was counted between two and nine times. This chain links TRBV4-2 with TRBJ1-2, with 7 bases matching TRBD1. CDR1 is LGHNA and CDR2 is YNFKEQ in the germline V gene. V trimming: 3 bases; J trimming: 6 bases; junction bases outside the gene matches: 1. CDR3 length: 12 amino acids. As DNA, the CDR3 is TGTGCCAGCAGCCACCAGGGGGATGGCTACACCTTC. Protein: CASSHQGDGYTF.

This clonotype was recorded a few times. The chain recombines TRBV7-2 with TRBJ2-1; TRBD2 matches 8 bases. CDR1 and CDR2 from the germline V gene are SGHTA and FQGNSA. V trimming: 5 bases; J trimming: 6 bases; junction bases outside the gene matches: 12. This CDR3 comprises 16 residues. The CDR3 DNA follows: TGTGCCAGCAGCCCCTCCCGGGGGGGGCGGGGCAATGAGCAGTTCTTC. Translated: CASSPSRGGRGNEQFF.

The CDR3: CASSYLERAPMDEKLFF. CDR3 sequence (DNA): TGTGCCAGCAGTTACTTAGAAAGAGCCCCCATGGATGAAAAACTGTTTTTT. V and J are TRBV6-6 and TRBJ1-4; D gene ambiguous. CDR3 size: 17 residues. The V gene's germline CDR1 is MNHNY and CDR2 SVGAGI (reference sequence). The germline V and J ends were trimmed by 1 base and 6 bases, with 18 bases remaining between them.

The table lists this clonotype with a few counts. The chain has TRBV20-1 and TRBJ2-3; no definite D call. CDR1 is DFQATT and CDR2 is SNEGSKA in the germline V gene (reference sequence). The ends were cut back, 1 base at V and 4 bases at J, with 6 bases in the middle. This CDR3 region has 12 residues. The CDR3 sequence is CSARVTADTQYF. The CDR3 DNA reads as TGCAGTGCTAGAGTGACGGCAGATACGCAGTATTTT.

The chain couples TRBV4-2 to TRBJ2-1; possibly TRBD2 for D (5 bases). This CDR3 has 14 amino acids. Trimming took 0 bases from V and 7 from J, leaving 10 bases between them. CDR1 is LGHNA, CDR2 YNFKEQ, per germline. The chain's CDR3 is CASSQDTSGNEQFF. DNA for the CDR3: TGTGCCAGCAGCCAAGATACTAGTGGGAATGAGCAGTTCTTC.